The text below deals with one TCR beta chain. Its antigen is unidentified. The entry originates in a study of cytomegalovirus exposure and HLA in healthy donors. Study-wide points: Analysis performed later found 16,951 TCR beta sequences associated with HLA alleles at 0.05 false discovery rate. The authors later linked a missense DCLRE1C variant to TCR beta V- and J-gene trimming.

The PCR used 60 Vbeta and 13 Jbeta primers. Sequencing used immunoSEQ multiplex PCR; TCRdb keeps in-frame clones, though not all of them. The repertoire has around 140,000 clones, 66% of them found once; the top ten carry approximately 6.5%. The CDR3 spans 17 residues. Germline V gene lookup returns CDR1 SQVTM and CDR2 ANQGSEA. V lost 4 bases and J lost 5; bases outside the gene matches: 12. The genes are TRBV29-1 and TRBJ2-5; TRBD2 aligns across 14 bases. The sequencing input was PBMCs. This clonotype was sampled from a woman aged 55-70 years in good health and CMV-seronegative. The DNA for the CDR3 is TGCAGCGTTGCCCCTGGACTAGCGGGGGGTACCGGGGAGACCCAGTACTTC. This sequence encodes CSVAPGLAGGTGETQYF.